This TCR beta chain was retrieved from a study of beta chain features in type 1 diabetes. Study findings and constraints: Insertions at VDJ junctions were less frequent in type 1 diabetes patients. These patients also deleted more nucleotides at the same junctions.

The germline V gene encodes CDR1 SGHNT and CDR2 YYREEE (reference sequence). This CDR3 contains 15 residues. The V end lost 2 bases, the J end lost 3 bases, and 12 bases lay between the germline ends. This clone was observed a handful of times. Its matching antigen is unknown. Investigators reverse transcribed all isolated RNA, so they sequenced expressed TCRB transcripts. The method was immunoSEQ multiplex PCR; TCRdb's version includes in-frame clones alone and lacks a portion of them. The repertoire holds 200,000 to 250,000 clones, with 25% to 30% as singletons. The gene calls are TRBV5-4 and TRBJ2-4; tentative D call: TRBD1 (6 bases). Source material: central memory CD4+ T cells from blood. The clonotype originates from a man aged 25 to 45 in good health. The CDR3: CASSLAPGVKNIQYF. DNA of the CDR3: TGTGCCAGCAGCTTAGCCCCAGGGGTCAAAAACATTCAGTACTTC.